The rows below give T cell receptor beta chains drawn from one sample of a study of CD8 T cells in ankylosing spondylitis. Each CDR3 protein gets one entry after TCRdb re-called the 5' RACE reads with MiXCR. The table lists about 480,000 distinct CDR3 sequences, about 15% of them singletons. Specimen: blood, either unsorted or a sorted T cell fraction (not recorded which). The receptors derive from a male donor with ankylosing spondylitis. Both conserved end residues are trimmed from each CDR3. The order of the fields is J gene, V gene, CDR3 protein.

>TRBJ2-5|TRBV24-1
ATSDLHETQY
>TRBJ2-2|TRBV9
ASSGQLGGWELF
>TRBJ1-2|TRBV12-3/TRBV12-4
ASSPRPDLYGYT
>TRBJ2-7|TRBV5-8
ASRQGLAGAYEQY
>TRBJ2-3|TRBV5-6
ASSLISLGDTQY
>TRBJ1-1|TRBV19
ASSIDPWNTEAF
>TRBJ2-1|TRBV12-3/TRBV12-4
ASSYAGTRSNEQF
>TRBJ2-7|TRBV7-2
ASSLDRSSNEQY
>TRBJ1-2|TRBV5-1
ASSPGTGERTHGYT
>TRBJ1-4|TRBV12-3/TRBV12-4
ASSLRPVNEKLF
>TRBJ2-1|TRBV2
ASSERQILSNEQF
>TRBJ1-1|TRBV12-3/TRBV12-4
ASTVQGRNTEAF
>TRBJ1-3|TRBV3-1
ASSRWEVTGNTIY
>TRBJ1-2|TRBV4-2
ASSPPTAPYGYT
>TRBJ1-2|TRBV5-1
ASSFYQGIDGYT
>TRBJ2-5|TRBV9
ASSAPHGQGETQY
>TRBJ2-2|TRBV20-1
SARSPGSGNTGELF
>TRBJ2-7|TRBV6-5
ASSYAGEQY
>TRBJ2-1|TRBV29-1
SVVDRGAYNEQF
>TRBJ1-4|TRBV14
ATRDSGATNEKLF
>TRBJ1-5|TRBV3-1
ASSQGRSYSNQPQH
>TRBJ2-1|TRBV2
ASSTHGNEQF
>TRBJ2-1|TRBV18
ASSPRLADGNEQF
>TRBJ2-1|TRBV12-3/TRBV12-4
ASSLLGSRSSYNEQF
>TRBJ2-2|TRBV2
ASTGGGTTGELF
>TRBJ1-5|TRBV19
ASSKWRTNQPQH
>TRBJ2-1|TRBV7-2
ASSANRGPYNEQF
>TRBJ2-1|TRBV7-9
ASSLKWGENEQF
>TRBJ2-7|TRBV5-5
ASSLLGVSYEQY
>TRBJ1-1|TRBV2
ASSEKQVAF
>TRBJ2-5|TRBV20-1
SARGLSGGYQETQY
>TRBJ1-5|TRBV12-3/TRBV12-4
ASSLSKPSNQPQH
>TRBJ1-1|TRBV10-3
AIRTDLNTEAF
>TRBJ2-3|TRBV3-1
ASSQESGTPQGDTQY
>TRBJ2-1|TRBV5-6
ASSSSPLRQGQF
>TRBJ2-2|TRBV11-2
ASSLTSQNTGELF
>TRBJ1-2|TRBV18
ASSREGSYGYT
>TRBJ2-3|TRBV5-1
ASSRVPLTDTQY
>TRBJ1-6|TRBV11-2
ASSPSWGDSPLH
>TRBJ1-1|TRBV20-1
SASTGGTTEAF
>TRBJ2-1|TRBV5-1
ASSLARGDEQF
>TRBJ2-3|TRBV6-2/TRBV6-3
ASSQLKTSGDTQY
>TRBJ2-7|TRBV6-1
AAKGRDRGTYEQY
>TRBJ2-5|TRBV18
ASSRRGQGGETQY
>TRBJ2-5|TRBV28
ASSSRTRTGETQY
>TRBJ2-2|TRBV14
ASSQVGGIGTGELF